This TCR beta chain was recorded in a study of regulatory T cells in long-lasting Graves disease. Overall study results and limits: Newly diagnosed Graves' patients had higher TCR diversity than persistent ones.

This clonotype was seen ten or more times. Its antigen is still unknown. Time point denoted: newly diagnosed GD, antithyroid drugs for less than 3 months. TCR sequences were obtained from RNA taken from PBMCs. iRepertoire HTBI primers and Arm-PCR of CDR3 regions built TCR beta libraries. From the multiplex PCR reads, TCRdb called clonotypes with MiXCR, one entry per CDR3 protein. The data show around 420,000 distinct CDR3 sequences, over 14% seen once. Germline V gene lookup returns CDR1 LGHNT and CDR2 FRNRAP. The length of the CDR3 is 20 residues. V lost 2 bases, J lost 5 bases, and 19 bases stayed unmatched. These same records also appear under a second study, on T cells in Graves' hyperthyroidism and ophthalmopathy. That report notes: Ophthalmopathy got predicted by the model a median around six months before its onset.

The sample was peripheral blood mononuclear cells (PBMCs), taken at new diagnosis, from a patient treated with antithyroid drugs. This clonotype originated in a woman between 40 and 55 years old with Graves disease. The chain joins TRBV12-5 to TRBJ2-2; 8 positions match TRBD2. The CDR3 spells CASGLRPGGLGSGSTGELFF. CDR3 nucleotides: TGTGCTAGTGGTTTGAGGCCGGGGGGATTGGGGAGCGGGAGTACCGGGGAGCTGTTTTTT. The full variable domain, rest sourced from reference TRBV12-5 and TRBJ2-2, is DARVTQTPRHKVTEMGQEVTMRCQPILGHNTVFWYRQTMMQGLELLAYFRNRAPLDDSGMPKDRFSAEMPDATLATLKIQPSEPRDSAVYFCASGLRPGGLGSGSTGELFFGEGSRLTVL.